This record concerns one T cell receptor (beta chain) sequence. What it recognizes is unknown. These data come from a study of radiotherapy plus CTLA-4 blockade in lung cancer. Study findings and constraints: TCR clones originating in tumors grew in number in blood after radiotherapy plus ipilimumab. Dynamics of early blood T cell clones, together with interferon-beta, were reportedly the best predictors of response.

Germline V gene lookup returns CDR1 MNHEY and CDR2 SMNVEV (reference sequence). The J segment lost 4 bases and the V segment lost 6 bases, leaving 14 bases of the junction unmatched. This CDR3 comprises 17 residues. TCRdb's copy holds only in-frame clones and misses some; the assay was immunoSEQ multiplex PCR. Here the sample spans some 50,000 clones, about 83% being singletons. Enrolled patients, whose metastatic non-small-cell lung cancer was chemo-refractory, received focal radiation plus CTLA-4 blockade with ipilimumab. The sequences come from peripheral blood, collected from a patient treated with radiotherapy plus ipilimumab. The V gene is TRBV27, the J gene TRBJ1-1; the match to TRBD1 covers 10 bases. The sequence was collected from a human donor with non-small cell lung cancer whose response to radiotherapy plus ipilimumab could not be evaluated. The CDR3 is CASRDDRGLFSTTEAFF. CDR3 in DNA: TGTGCCAGCAGGGATGACAGGGGGCTGTTTTCGACCACTGAAGCTTTCTTT.